This passage covers 28 T cell receptor beta chains from one sample sequenced in a study of CXCR3-negative and CXCR3-positive naive CD8 T cells. Findings and caveats of the study: Naive cells positive for CXCR3 carried more hydrophobic TRB CDR3s than CXCR3-negative ones.

UMI labels and 5' RACE were used to prepare the TRB cDNA libraries. TCRdb reprocessed the 5' RACE reads, keeping one entry per CDR3 protein, no DNA. This table lists more than 80,000 distinct CDR3 sequences. These receptors have no identified antigens. The sample taken for sequencing was naive CXCR3+ CD8+ T cells from blood. Documented subset: CD45RO-CCR7+CD27+CD95- naive CD8+ T cells expressing CXCR3 (TNR3+). These receptor sequences come from a human donor in good health. Some clones in this sample may be carry-over from other donors' samples.

This chain connects TRBV29-1 to TRBJ2-7. The CDR3 has 13 amino acids. Germline values: CDR1 SQVTM, CDR2 ANQGSEA. The CDR3 sequence is CSANKRESYEQYF.

The gene calls are TRBV29-1 and TRBJ2-5; TCRdb reports TRBD1, a call that lacks DNA to check it against. Germline loops: CDR1 SQVTM, CDR2 ANQGSEA. The CDR3 runs to 18 residues. CDR3 amino acids: CSVEDGTMTGGWQETQYF. Based on the CDR3 plus reference TRBV29-1 and TRBJ2-5, the full variable domain is SAVISQKPSRDICQRGTSLTIQCQVDSQVTMMFWYRQQPGQSLTLIATANQGSEATYESGFVIDKFPISRPNLTFSTLTVSNMSPEDSSIYLCSVEDGTMTGGWQETQYFGPGTRLLVL.

The rearrangement links TRBV18 to TRBJ1-3. The germline gives CDR1 KGHSH, CDR2 LQKENI. The CDR3 is made up of 16 amino acids. CDR3 in amino acids: CASSPWADDSGNTIYF.

The V call is TRBV7-9, the J call TRBJ1-2. The CDR3 loop spans 16 amino acids. CDR1 and CDR2 (germline): SEHNR, FQNEAQ (reference sequence). This CDR3 reads CASSYMGEETNYGYTF.

This chain uses TRBV4-3 with TRBJ2-7; TCRdb reports TRBD1, a call that lacks DNA to check it against. Per the germline V gene, CDR1 is LGHNA and CDR2 is YSLEER. This CDR3 comprises 14 residues. Here the CDR3 reads CASSQDLDPGEQYF.

The CDR3 sequence: CASSQPPRCEQYF. This chain joins TRBV4-1 and TRBJ2-7; TCRdb selects TRBD1, and the lack of DNA leaves this call unchecked. The CDR3 loop spans 13 amino acids. The germline gives CDR1 MGHRA, CDR2 YSYEKL.

The rearrangement uses TRBV7-9 and TRBJ2-7; without DNA, the TCRdb call of TRBD1 cannot be checked. Per germline, CDR1 SEHNR and CDR2 FQNEAQ (reference sequence). The CDR3 is made up of 13 amino acids. CDR3: CASSRTDSYEQYF.

The rearrangement joins TRBV5-4 to TRBJ1-1; the TCRdb call, TRBD1, lacks DNA for checking. The germline gives CDR1 SGHNT, CDR2 YYREEE (reference sequence). The CDR3 loop spans 15 amino acids. CDR3 residues: CASTPRWAENTEAFF.

The gene calls are TRBV10-3 and TRBJ2-7; the TRBD2 assignment by TCRdb is unverifiable without DNA. Germline assignment: CDR1 ENHRY and CDR2 SYGVKD. This CDR3 is built from 14 residues. CDR3 amino acids: CAISSLAGGREQYF.

CDR3 sequence: CTSSLRGASCEQYF. The chain recombines TRBV1 with TRBJ2-7; the D gene TCRdb calls, TRBD1, cannot be checked with no DNA. TRBV1 is a known pseudogene. The CDR3 spans 14 residues.

This chain uses TRBV15 with TRBJ2-6; TCRdb's D gene call, TRBD1, goes unchecked for lack of DNA. The CDR3 has 16 residues. The V gene's germline CDR1 is LNHNV and CDR2 YYDKDF (reference sequence). CDR3: CATDEGGRSGANVLTF.

The genes are TRBV5-6 and TRBJ2-7; TCRdb names TRBD1, which stays unverified in the absence of DNA. The CDR3 consists of 14 residues. CDR1 is SGHDT and CDR2 is YYEEEE in the germline V gene. The CDR3 protein is CASSRMTGISEQYF.

The rearrangement joins TRBV7-3 to TRBJ2-1; the TCRdb D gene call, TRBD1, has no DNA to confirm it. Germline V gives CDR1 SGHTA, CDR2 FQGTGA. The CDR3 sequence is 16 residues long. CDR3 protein: CASSSSGTGGFNEQFF.

CDR3 protein: CASSLYPGTAQETQYF. The gene calls are TRBV28 and TRBJ2-5; the D call from TCRdb, TRBD1, cannot be confirmed without DNA. Germline V gene data show CDR1 as MDHEN and CDR2 as SYDVKM. This CDR3 region has 16 residues.

The V gene is TRBV4-1, the J gene TRBJ2-7; the D call from TCRdb, TRBD2, cannot be confirmed without DNA. The CDR3 loop spans 16 amino acids. Germline V gives CDR1 MGHRA, CDR2 YSYEKL. The CDR3 is CASSQGTSGSRNEQYF.

V is TRBV29-1 and J is TRBJ1-5. The CDR3 length is 13 residues. The germline V gene encodes CDR1 SQVTM and CDR2 ANQGSEA. The CDR3 protein is CSAREKSNQPQHF.

V and J are TRBV30 and TRBJ1-2. The germline V gene encodes CDR1 GTSNPN and CDR2 SVGIG (reference sequence). The CDR3 extends over 14 amino acids. CDR3 sequence reads: CAWSEGLTFYGYTF.

The rearrangement uses TRBV25-1 and TRBJ2-7. Germline V gene lookup returns CDR1 MGHDK and CDR2 SYGVNS. The CDR3 totals 11 residues. The chain's CDR3 is CASSDYHEQYF.

This sequence joins TRBV6-6 and TRBJ1-1; the TCRdb call, TRBD1, lacks DNA for checking. The CDR3 extends over 17 amino acids. Germline V gene sequence: CDR1 MNHNY, CDR2 SVGAGI (reference sequence). The CDR3 sequence: CASSYSGTPLGNTEAFF.

The V call is TRBV5-1, the J call TRBJ2-1; TCRdb's D call, TRBD2, is unchecked because there is no DNA. The CDR3 contains 16 residues. CDR1 and CDR2 (germline): SGHRS, YFSETQ. Here the CDR3 reads CASRPPSGGAGNEQFF.

This sequence joins TRBV12-3 or TRBV12-4 and TRBJ2-1; checking the TCRdb D call of TRBD2 is not possible without DNA. The CDR3 totals 13 residues. CDR3 sequence: CASSSVAGEVRVF.

This chain links TRBV6-1 with TRBJ1-5; TCRdb lists TRBD1, though no DNA is available to test this call. The CDR3 consists of 16 residues. Germline V gene data show CDR1 as MNHNS and CDR2 as SASEGT. CDR3 region: CASSVVGGYSNQPQHF.

The chain recombines TRBV4-2 with TRBJ2-7; there is no DNA to check the TCRdb D call of TRBD1. The V gene's germline CDR1 is LGHNA and CDR2 YNFKEQ. There are 14 residues in the CDR3. The CDR3 is CASSQEGVSVEQYF.

The chain carries TRBV12-3 or TRBV12-4 and TRBJ2-7; TCRdb proposes TRBD1, but this gene call is untestable without DNA. This CDR3 has 14 amino acids. The CDR3 spells CASSRDRDSYEQYF.

The V gene is TRBV20-1, the J gene TRBJ2-5; no DNA is available, so the TRBD1 call from TCRdb remains unchecked. Germline V CDR1 and CDR2: DFQATT, SNEGSKA (reference sequence). This CDR3 has 14 amino acids. The CDR3 is CSAIRPGIRKTQYF.

This chain connects TRBV20-1 to TRBJ2-1; TCRdb's D call of TRBD1 is untestable without DNA. Germline values: CDR1 DFQATT, CDR2 SNEGSKA (reference sequence). The CDR3 is 11 residues long. This CDR3 is CSAATGTEQFF.

The chain couples TRBV10-3 to TRBJ2-7; the D call from TCRdb, TRBD2, cannot be confirmed without DNA. The CDR3 runs 13 residues. CDR1 ENHRY and CDR2 SYGVKD come from the germline V gene. The CDR3 spells CAIFGAPDYEQYF.

The chain has TRBV7-9 and TRBJ1-1. CDR3 length: 12 residues. In germline, CDR1 is SEHNR, CDR2 FQNEAQ (reference sequence). The CDR3 loop is CASSFESSEAFF.